This T cell receptor beta chain was identified during a study of blood T cell repertoires in COVID-19 (dated by TCRdb to 2018 to 2021). About the full investigation: Samples from collaborators originated in the United States, Italy and Spain and spanned both the acute and convalescent phases of COVID-19. The material from the prospective study consisted of cDNA or gDNA derived from T cells, B-cell-depleted T cells, or PBMCs. Subjects who had been exposed to COVID-19, were actively infected with it, or had recovered from it provided the deeply sampled blood TCRbeta repertoires that made up the dataset. The repertoires were released in a freely available public database meant as a resource for research on the immune response to SARS-CoV-2. Samples were obtained from the ongoing ImmuneRACE study (first 160 participants) and from 1,000 to 1,500 subjects provided by 6 global collaborators. The sample metadata nearly always contained a de-identified subject ID, COVID-19 status, age in years and sex. Where HLA class I and class II types were available, the types were taken from metadata supplied by the sample provider, not from assay-based typing.

General conclusions and limits of the study: Clinical and demographic metadata were provided uncurated, with the amount varying by source and participant.

The collaborating institutions used their own protocols to collect whole blood in K2EDTA tubes. Collaborator samples were shipped for TCRbeta analysis as frozen whole blood, isolated PBMCs, or DNA extracted from either sample type. TCRbeta CDR3 regions were amplified from genomic DNA by means of the immunoSEQ Assay, a bias-controlled multiplex PCR. Per the original workflow: Within the assay, amplification of reference gene primers was used to estimate how many nucleated cells each sample contained. To quantify the absolute abundance of each unique TCRbeta CDR3 rearrangement, sequence reads were collapsed and filtered. Productive Simpson clonality was computed per sample as the square root of Simpson's diversity index over productive rearrangements. TCRdb provides this immuneACCESS table in a form limited to in-frame rearrangements. Some clones are lacking; in checked studies, under half of them reflect an unresolved V gene, and why the rest are absent is not known. V and J calls and clone size are those listed in that table; D and trimming were worked out from the DNA. The sample profile shows 99,000 or so clones; 65% to 90% of them were found once. More than 4.5% of the sample is taken by the ten largest.

About this clone itself: This clone's antigen is unknown. It has no much larger one-base neighbor in the sample; base qualities were not kept.

Germline trimming: 6 bases from V, 3 bases from J; junction bases outside gene matches: 10. From the cysteine through the phenylalanine, the CDR3 covers 16 amino acids. Only CDR3 DNA remains: 48 bases, in frame from the first base. Based on the germline V gene, the CDR1 and CDR2 sequences are ENHRY and SYGVKD. The sequence is built from TRBV10-3 and TRBJ2-2; 7 bases in between match TRBD1. Sequencing was performed on peripheral blood. The clonotype comes from a man in his 60s with acute or convalescent COVID-19. The CDR3 here reads CAIRGTAHWDTGELFF. Read as DNA, the sequence is TGTGCCATCAGGGGGACAGCCCACTGGGACACCGGGGAGCTGTTTTTT.